This is a list of T cell receptor beta chains from one sample in a study of blood T cells in healthy people across ages. Each CDR3 protein gets one entry after TCRdb re-called the 5' RACE reads with MiXCR. The table shows 790,000 or so distinct CDR3 sequences, with less than 60% occurring only once. The sequenced material came from blood. The receptors here all came from a man older than 75 in good health. CDR3s include the opening cysteine and the closing phenylalanine or tryptophan. A D gene is named only where the DNA matches it firmly. Clone size is given for some rows only: seen once, a few or many times, or a class if the clone is expanded.

TRBV28	NA	few	TRBJ1-2	CASSLIGYGYTF	TGTGCCAGCAGTTTAATAGGCTATGGCTACACCTTC
TRBV12-3/TRBV12-4	NA	NA	TRBJ1-5	CASSPVLGAQHF	TGTGCCAGCAGCCCTGTGTTGGGAGCCCAGCATTTT
TRBV7-2	NA	NA	TRBJ2-4	CASSLMGAKNIQYF	TGTGCCAGCAGCTTAATGGGAGCCAAAAACATTCAGTACTTC
TRBV20-1	TRBD2	NA	TRBJ2-3	CSAERRTSGSTDTQYF	TGCAGTGCTGAAAGACGGACTAGCGGGAGCACAGATACGCAGTATTTT
TRBV2	TRBD1	NA	TRBJ2-7	CASSAMTGYSEQYF	TGTGCCAGCAGCGCGATGACAGGGTACTCCGAGCAGTACTTC
TRBV11-2	TRBD2	NA	TRBJ2-5	CASSFSGERQETQYF	TGTGCCAGCAGCTTTAGCGGGGAACGACAAGAGACCCAGTACTTC
TRBV6-1	NA	NA	TRBJ1-2	CASSTLRGGYTF	TGTGCCAGCAGTACGCTGAGGGGTGGCTACACCTTC
TRBV20-1	NA	NA	TRBJ2-7	CSARPGTALSKGYEQYF	TGCAGTGCTCGCCCCGGGACGGCGCTATCTAAGGGATACGAGCAGTACTTC
TRBV7-2	TRBD1	many	TRBJ2-7	CASSIRTGGEQYF	TGTGCCAGCAGCATCCGGACAGGGGGCGAGCAGTACTTC
TRBV4-2	NA	NA	TRBJ1-1	CASSPEGTGQPEAFF	TGTGCCAGCAGTCCTGAAGGTACAGGCCAGCCTGAAGCTTTCTTT
TRBV9	NA	NA	TRBJ1-5	CASSVSANQPQHF	TGTGCCAGCAGCGTAAGCGCAAATCAGCCCCAGCATTTT
TRBV2	TRBD2	few	TRBJ2-2	CASSERASGNTGELFF	TGTGCCAGCAGTGAAAGGGCTAGCGGGAACACCGGGGAGCTGTTTTTT
TRBV27	NA	NA	TRBJ1-5	CASSPRWQGQPQHF	TGTGCCAGCAGTCCTCGGTGGCAAGGTCAGCCCCAGCATTTT
TRBV27	NA	NA	TRBJ2-1	CASNALGGEQFF	TGTGCCAGCAATGCCCTGGGGGGTGAGCAGTTCTTC